This is a list of T cell receptor beta chains from one sample in a study of cytomegalovirus exposure and HLA in healthy donors. This table comes from immunoSEQ multiplex PCR, and its TCRdb copy is limited to in-frame clones, with some not included. In the table there are over 100,000 clones, about 79% of which are singletons. Source material: PBMCs. Every receptor here comes from a woman under 30 in good health and CMV-seropositive. The CDR3 runs from the conserved cysteine through the conserved F or W. Fields, in order: CDR3 DNA, CDR3 protein, clone size, D gene, J gene, V gene. A D gene is named only where the DNA matches it firmly. For some rows the clone size is stated as once, few or many, or as a class when expanded; others skip it.

CDR3nt: TGTGCCAGCAGCCTGAGAGGAGAGCAGTACTTC
CDR3aa: CASSLRGEQYF
abundance: NA
d_gene: NA
j_gene: TRBJ2-7
v_gene: TRBV11-2

CDR3nt: TGTGCCAGCAGCGAGGACAGAGAGAACACTGAAGCTTTCTTT
CDR3aa: CASSEDRENTEAFF
abundance: NA
d_gene: NA
j_gene: TRBJ1-1
v_gene: TRBV7-8

CDR3nt: TGTGCCAGCAGTCCCTCGGAGGGCGGTAGCTATGGCTACACCTTC
CDR3aa: CASSPSEGGSYGYTF
abundance: NA
d_gene: NA
j_gene: TRBJ1-2
v_gene: TRBV6-1

CDR3nt: TGTGCCTGGAGTGTTGGTACTAGCGGGGGTACGCAGTATTTT
CDR3aa: CAWSVGTSGGTQYF
abundance: NA
d_gene: TRBD2
j_gene: TRBJ2-3
v_gene: TRBV30

CDR3nt: TGTGCCAGCAGCGGATCTCCGGGACTACCATTTGAGCAGTTCTTC
CDR3aa: CASSGSPGLPFEQFF
abundance: NA
d_gene: TRBD2
j_gene: TRBJ2-1
v_gene: TRBV9

CDR3nt: TGTGCCAGCAGCAGCGGGAGGGCCCTCGGCGCAGATACGCAGTATTTT
CDR3aa: CASSSGRALGADTQYF
abundance: NA
d_gene: TRBD2
j_gene: TRBJ2-3
v_gene: TRBV2

CDR3nt: TGTGCCAGCAGCAAAGGCGGAGGGCTGGGCGAGCAGTACTTC
CDR3aa: CASSKGGGLGEQYF
abundance: NA
d_gene: NA
j_gene: TRBJ2-7
v_gene: TRBV21-1

CDR3nt: TGTGCCAGCAGCCTTAGACAGGCTGGAGACGAGCAGTACTTC
CDR3aa: CASSLRQAGDEQYF
abundance: NA
d_gene: NA
j_gene: TRBJ2-7
v_gene: TRBV27

CDR3nt: TGTGCCTGGAGTGGCGCCAGGGGAGCCTACGAGCAGTACTTC
CDR3aa: CAWSGARGAYEQYF
abundance: NA
d_gene: NA
j_gene: TRBJ2-7
v_gene: TRBV30

CDR3nt: TGTGCCAGCAGTTACCGGGACAGGGTCAATGAGCAGTTCTTC
CDR3aa: CASSYRDRVNEQFF
abundance: NA
d_gene: TRBD1
j_gene: TRBJ2-1
v_gene: TRBV6-5

CDR3nt: TGTGCCAGCAGCCCAGGGACAGGGCTGGAGACCCAGTACTTC
CDR3aa: CASSPGTGLETQYF
abundance: NA
d_gene: TRBD1
j_gene: TRBJ2-5
v_gene: TRBV7-8

CDR3nt: TGTGCCAGCAGAGGTAAGACCGACAGGCTAAGGATGGGAGCTTTCTTT
CDR3aa: CASRGKTDRLRMGAFF
abundance: NA
d_gene: NA
j_gene: TRBJ1-1
v_gene: TRBV28

CDR3nt: TGTGCCATCAGTCCTAGCGGGACCAAAAACATTCAGTACTTC
CDR3aa: CAISPSGTKNIQYF
abundance: NA
d_gene: TRBD2
j_gene: TRBJ2-4
v_gene: TRBV10-3

CDR3nt: TGTGCCAGCAGCGTAGGGCTAGCCTACGAGCAGTACTTC
CDR3aa: CASSVGLAYEQYF
abundance: few
d_gene: NA
j_gene: TRBJ2-7
v_gene: TRBV9

CDR3nt: TGCGCCAGCAGCTTTGATACAGGCAATCAGCCCCAGCATTTT
CDR3aa: CASSFDTGNQPQHF
abundance: few
d_gene: NA
j_gene: TRBJ1-5
v_gene: TRBV5-1

CDR3nt: TGTGCCAGCAGTTTTAGCGGGAGGGGCACAGATACGCAGTATTTT
CDR3aa: CASSFSGRGTDTQYF
abundance: NA
d_gene: TRBD2
j_gene: TRBJ2-3
v_gene: TRBV27

CDR3nt: TGCGCCAGCAGCTTATCAGGGATAGTCCACAATGAGCAGTTCTTC
CDR3aa: CASSLSGIVHNEQFF
abundance: NA
d_gene: NA
j_gene: TRBJ2-1
v_gene: TRBV5-1

CDR3nt: TGCGCCAGCAGCCAAGATCCAGGGGGAAAGCAGTACTTC
CDR3aa: CASSQDPGGKQYF
abundance: NA
d_gene: TRBD1
j_gene: TRBJ2-7
v_gene: TRBV4-1

CDR3nt: TGCGCCAGCAGCTTGGCTGATAGTAGGGGGGGCGCCAACTATGGCTACACCTTC
CDR3aa: CASSLADSRGGANYGYTF
abundance: NA
d_gene: NA
j_gene: TRBJ1-2
v_gene: TRBV5-1

CDR3nt: TGTGCCAGCAGTGATCGGACTAGCGGGAGGTATGAGACCCAGTACTTC
CDR3aa: CASSDRTSGRYETQYF
abundance: NA
d_gene: TRBD2
j_gene: TRBJ2-5
v_gene: TRBV6-1

CDR3nt: TGTGCCAGCAGTAGTTTGGAGGGGTCGGACGAGCAGTACTTC
CDR3aa: CASSSLEGSDEQYF
abundance: few
d_gene: NA
j_gene: TRBJ2-7
v_gene: TRBV28

CDR3nt: TGTGCCAGCAGTGCGGGGACAGGGGAATCGGAGACCCAGTACTTC
CDR3aa: CASSAGTGESETQYF
abundance: few
d_gene: TRBD1
j_gene: TRBJ2-5
v_gene: TRBV27

CDR3nt: TGCGCCAGCAGCTTGGCCGGTCAGCCCCAGCATTTT
CDR3aa: CASSLAGQPQHF
abundance: few
d_gene: NA
j_gene: TRBJ1-5
v_gene: TRBV5-1

CDR3nt: TGCGCCAGCAGCCATGTAGACACCATATATTTT
CDR3aa: CASSHVDTIYF
abundance: once
d_gene: NA
j_gene: TRBJ1-3
v_gene: TRBV4-1

CDR3nt: TGTGCCAGCAGTGCCTGGACAGGCTATGGCTACACCTTC
CDR3aa: CASSAWTGYGYTF
abundance: few
d_gene: TRBD1
j_gene: TRBJ1-2
v_gene: TRBV25-1

CDR3nt: TGCGCCAGCAGCTTGGACCCGGGTAGCAATCAGCCCCAGCATTTT
CDR3aa: CASSLDPGSNQPQHF
abundance: once
d_gene: NA
j_gene: TRBJ1-5
v_gene: TRBV5-1

CDR3nt: TGTGCCAGCAGCTTGTTCCAGTACCCAGAAGCTTTCTTT
CDR3aa: CASSLFQYPEAFF
abundance: NA
d_gene: NA
j_gene: TRBJ1-1
v_gene: TRBV5-6

CDR3nt: TGTGCCATTGAGGGGGGGGGCCTCTATGGCTACACCTTC
CDR3aa: CAIEGGGLYGYTF
abundance: once
d_gene: NA
j_gene: TRBJ1-2
v_gene: TRBV10-3

CDR3nt: TGTGCCAGCAGCCGCCCGGGACTAGCGGGTTACGAGCAGTACTTC
CDR3aa: CASSRPGLAGYEQYF
abundance: NA
d_gene: TRBD2
j_gene: TRBJ2-7
v_gene: TRBV13

CDR3nt: TGTGCCAGTAGTACAGCTAGCGGGATCAATACGCAGTATTTT
CDR3aa: CASSTASGINTQYF
abundance: NA
d_gene: TRBD2
j_gene: TRBJ2-3
v_gene: TRBV19

CDR3nt: TGCGCCAGCAGCTTGTACGCGGCAAGGGCACAGGGCGGAATCTACGAGCAGTACTTC
CDR3aa: CASSLYAARAQGGIYEQYF
abundance: NA
d_gene: NA
j_gene: TRBJ2-7
v_gene: TRBV5-1

CDR3nt: TGCAGCGTTGAATCCCAGGGAAAGGGCTATGGCTACACCTTC
CDR3aa: CSVESQGKGYGYTF
abundance: NA
d_gene: NA
j_gene: TRBJ1-2
v_gene: TRBV29-1

CDR3nt: TGCGCCAGCAGCTTGGAAGGGGGGGCTAGCAATCAGCCCCAGCATTTT
CDR3aa: CASSLEGGASNQPQHF
abundance: NA
d_gene: NA
j_gene: TRBJ1-5
v_gene: TRBV5-1

CDR3nt: TGCGCCAGCAGCCAAGATCGACAAATTAGGTTC
CDR3aa: CASSQDRQIRF
abundance: NA
d_gene: NA
j_gene: TRBJ2-7
v_gene: TRBV4-1

CDR3nt: TGTGCCAGCAGTGCTAGCGGGAGACCCTACAATGAGCAGTTCTTC
CDR3aa: CASSASGRPYNEQFF
abundance: NA
d_gene: TRBD2
j_gene: TRBJ2-1
v_gene: TRBV9

CDR3nt: TGTGCCACCAGCAGATCCCTCGCTAGCGGGAGCACAGATACGCAGTATTTT
CDR3aa: CATSRSLASGSTDTQYF
abundance: NA
d_gene: TRBD2
j_gene: TRBJ2-3
v_gene: TRBV15

CDR3nt: TGTGCCAGCAGCCAAGATCCCAATAGCAATCAGCCCCAGCATTTT
CDR3aa: CASSQDPNSNQPQHF
abundance: NA
d_gene: NA
j_gene: TRBJ1-5
v_gene: TRBV4-2

CDR3nt: TGCGCCAGCAGCTTGGCTTGGGACAGACCCTACGAGCAGTACTTC
CDR3aa: CASSLAWDRPYEQYF
abundance: few
d_gene: TRBD1
j_gene: TRBJ2-7
v_gene: TRBV5-1

CDR3nt: TGTGCCATCACCCAGGGACAGTATAATTCACCCCTCCACTTT
CDR3aa: CAITQGQYNSPLHF
abundance: NA
d_gene: TRBD1
j_gene: TRBJ1-6
v_gene: TRBV10-3

CDR3nt: TGTGCCAGCAGCCAAGACCTGATAGAGGGAGGGTCGGGGGCCAACGTCCTGACTTTC
CDR3aa: CASSQDLIEGGSGANVLTF
abundance: NA
d_gene: TRBD2
j_gene: TRBJ2-6
v_gene: TRBV4-2

CDR3nt: TGCGCCAGCAGCGACCGGGACAGGGGTTCTAGCACAGATACGCAGTATTTT
CDR3aa: CASSDRDRGSSTDTQYF
abundance: NA
d_gene: TRBD1
j_gene: TRBJ2-3
v_gene: TRBV5-1

CDR3nt: TGCGCCAGCAGTGGGCCGCCTAATGAAAAACTGTTTTTT
CDR3aa: CASSGPPNEKLFF
abundance: NA
d_gene: NA
j_gene: TRBJ1-4
v_gene: TRBV5-1

CDR3nt: TGTGCCAGCACATTCAACAGGGACTACAATGAGCAGTTCTTC
CDR3aa: CASTFNRDYNEQFF
abundance: once
d_gene: NA
j_gene: TRBJ2-1
v_gene: TRBV27

CDR3nt: TGTGCCAGCAGCGTATCTCCAGGGTCCAGCAATGAGCAGTTCTTC
CDR3aa: CASSVSPGSSNEQFF
abundance: NA
d_gene: NA
j_gene: TRBJ2-1
v_gene: TRBV9

CDR3nt: TGTGCCAGCAGCTTGAGGTCGGGAGGGCCCCACGAGCAGTACTTC
CDR3aa: CASSLRSGGPHEQYF
abundance: NA
d_gene: TRBD2
j_gene: TRBJ2-7
v_gene: TRBV5-4

CDR3nt: TGTGCCAGCAGCCAAGCAAGGACTAGCGGGTACGAGCAGTACTTC
CDR3aa: CASSQARTSGYEQYF
abundance: NA
d_gene: TRBD2
j_gene: TRBJ2-7
v_gene: TRBV16

CDR3nt: TGTTCCAGCAGCTTGCGGCCTGGGGAAGCTTTCTTT
CDR3aa: CSSSLRPGEAFF
abundance: NA
d_gene: NA
j_gene: TRBJ1-1
v_gene: TRBV7-9

CDR3nt: TGTGCCAGTAGCCCCAGCTCCTACAATGAGCAGTTCTTC
CDR3aa: CASSPSSYNEQFF
abundance: once
d_gene: NA
j_gene: TRBJ2-1
v_gene: TRBV19

CDR3nt: TGTGCCAGCAGCTCCCTTACGGGAGGGCCCCACAATGAGCAGTTCTTC
CDR3aa: CASSSLTGGPHNEQFF
abundance: once
d_gene: TRBD2
j_gene: TRBJ2-1
v_gene: TRBV5-4

CDR3nt: TGTGCCAGCAGCCCTCGGACTAGCGGTAGCTCCTACGAGCAGTACTTC
CDR3aa: CASSPRTSGSSYEQYF
abundance: NA
d_gene: TRBD2
j_gene: TRBJ2-7
v_gene: TRBV5-6

CDR3nt: TGCGCCAGCAGCACCTCCGGGGAGGGGCAGTACTTC
CDR3aa: CASSTSGEGQYF
abundance: NA
d_gene: TRBD2
j_gene: TRBJ2-7
v_gene: TRBV5-1

CDR3nt: TGTGCCAGTAGTATAGGGGCTAGGGAGCTGTTTTTT
CDR3aa: CASSIGARELFF
abundance: once
d_gene: NA
j_gene: TRBJ2-2
v_gene: TRBV19

CDR3nt: TGTGCCAGCAGTTACGCGGGGACAGGGAATCAGCCCCAGCATTTT
CDR3aa: CASSYAGTGNQPQHF
abundance: NA
d_gene: TRBD1
j_gene: TRBJ1-5
v_gene: TRBV6-5

CDR3nt: TGTGCCAGCAGCTACTGGTCGGCCGGGACTAATGAAAAACTGTTTTTT
CDR3aa: CASSYWSAGTNEKLFF
abundance: NA
d_gene: NA
j_gene: TRBJ1-4
v_gene: TRBV5-8

CDR3nt: TGCGCCAGCAGCTTGGGGCTAGCGGTCTACAATGAGCAGTTCTTC
CDR3aa: CASSLGLAVYNEQFF
abundance: few
d_gene: TRBD2
j_gene: TRBJ2-1
v_gene: TRBV5-1

CDR3nt: TGTGCCAGCAGCGTAGGCCCGAGCGAGCGCTACGAGCAGTACTTC
CDR3aa: CASSVGPSERYEQYF
abundance: NA
d_gene: NA
j_gene: TRBJ2-7
v_gene: TRBV9

CDR3nt: TGTGCCAGCTCACTACGGGTAGCGGGAGTACTAAAGTCCTACGAGCAGTACTTC
CDR3aa: CASSLRVAGVLKSYEQYF
abundance: NA
d_gene: TRBD2
j_gene: TRBJ2-7
v_gene: TRBV18

CDR3nt: TGTGCCAGCAGTGCCCCACGCAGGGAAAACACCGGGGAGCTGTTTTTT
CDR3aa: CASSAPRRENTGELFF
abundance: NA
d_gene: NA
j_gene: TRBJ2-2
v_gene: TRBV28

CDR3nt: TGTGCCAGCAGTCCAACTAGCGGCACAGCTGGGGCCAACGTCCTGACTTTC
CDR3aa: CASSPTSGTAGANVLTF
abundance: once
d_gene: TRBD2
j_gene: TRBJ2-6
v_gene: TRBV2